The 14 T cell receptor beta chains reported below all come from one sample, sequenced in a study of shared clonotypes between healthy human individuals. Measured with immunoSEQ multiplex PCR; TCRdb has only the in-frame clones, and not every one. The repertoire holds about 660,000 clones, with around 67% as singletons. Sequencing input: memory CD4+ T cells sorted from blood. This sample's subset: CD45RA-negative fraction. Source of these receptors: a woman aged 25 to 39 in good health.

The CDR3 DNA reads TGTGCCAGCAGACTAGGACAAGATACGCAGTATTTT. Translation: CASRLGQDTQYF. The chain uses TRBV7-9 and TRBJ2-3; D possibly matches TRBD1 or TRBD2 (5 bases each). The germline CDR1 and CDR2 sequences are SEHNR and FQNEAQ (reference sequence). The V end lost 6 bases, the J end lost 5 bases, and 9 bases lay between the germline ends. This CDR3 contains 12 residues.

This clone has ten or more counts. The V gene is TRBV28, the J gene TRBJ2-5; maybe TRBD1 (5 bases). The germline gives CDR1 MDHEN, CDR2 SYDVKM. CDR3 length: 13 amino acids. The V end was cut by 8 bases, the J end by 6 bases, with 16 bases between. For the CDR3, the DNA is TGTGCCAGCGGGCGTGGGGCGGAGAAGACCCAGTACTTC. Its translation is CASGRGAEKTQYF.

The chain has TRBV4-1 and TRBJ2-1, with D perhaps TRBD2 (6 bases). Deletions cut 1 base from V and 10 bases from J, with 8 bases between. This CDR3 is 12 amino acids long. The V gene's germline CDR1 is MGHRA and CDR2 YSYEKL. The DNA for the CDR3 is TGCGCCAGCAGCCAAGTGGGGGGAGAGCAGTTCTTC. It translates to CASSQVGGEQFF.

In this sample, this clone turned up a few times. The genes are TRBV5-1 and TRBJ2-2; D is unresolved. Germline V gene lookup returns CDR1 SGHRS and CDR2 YFSETQ. The V gene lost 2 bases and the J gene lost 0 bases, with 5 bases spanning the gap. The length of the CDR3 is 14 residues. The chain's CDR3 is CASSFQANTGELFF. The CDR3 DNA sequence: TGCGCCAGCAGCTTCCAGGCGAACACCGGGGAGCTGTTTTTT.

This chain uses TRBV2 with TRBJ1-4; D ambiguous. The CDR3 is made up of 15 amino acids. V lost 5 bases, J lost 5 bases, and 15 bases lay in between. Germline CDR1 SNHLY, CDR2 FYNNEI. DNA for the CDR3: TGTGCCAGCAGTTTCCAAGACACCCCCAATGAAAAACTGTTTTTT. Residues: CASSFQDTPNEKLFF.

The chain carries TRBV28 and TRBJ2-5, with a tentative D call TRBD2 (6 bases). Trimming cost V 3 bases and J 3 bases, with 8 bases left between them. In germline, CDR1 is MDHEN, CDR2 SYDVKM. CDR3 length equals 13 residues. For the CDR3, the DNA is TGTGCCAGCAGTTTCGGAGGGGAAGAGACCCAGTACTTC. Protein: CASSFGGEETQYF.

The J gene is TRBJ1-4, the V gene TRBV5-1, with D possibly TRBD1 on 5 matching bases. The CDR3 totals 14 residues. Germline lookup yields CDR1 SGHRS and CDR2 YFSETQ. V was cut by 4 bases and J by 8 bases, with 15 bases left in between. The CDR3, as DNA: TGCGCCAGCAGCATGGGACCCGTGAACGAAAAACTGTTTTTT. Translating it yields CASSMGPVNEKLFF.

The V call is TRBV5-1, the J call TRBJ2-1; TRBD2 matches at 7 bases. Trimming at V came to 2 bases and at J to 4 bases, leaving 6 bases not matched to a gene. This CDR3 region has 15 residues. Germline CDR1 SGHRS, CDR2 YFSETQ. The CDR3 reads CASSLSTAGYNEQFF. As DNA, the CDR3 is TGCGCCAGCAGCTTAAGCACAGCGGGATACAATGAGCAGTTCTTC. Drawing the rest from reference TRBV5-1 and TRBJ2-1, the complete variable domain is KAGVTQTPRYLIKTRGQQVTLSCSPISGHRSVSWYQQTPGQGLQFLFEYFSETQRNKGNFPGRFSGRQFSNSRSEMNVSTLELGDSALYLCASSLSTAGYNEQFFGPGTRLTVL.

This chain connects TRBV10-3 to TRBJ2-1; TRBD2 agrees at 12 bases. The germline gives CDR1 ENHRY, CDR2 SYGVKD. The CDR3 has 15 amino acids. Trimming took 8 bases from V and 7 from J; bases not matched to a gene: 9. The CDR3 DNA sequence: TGTGCCATCTCCATACTAGCGGGAGGTACGAATGAGCAGTTCTTC. Encoded protein: CAISILAGGTNEQFF.

This chain uses TRBV14 with TRBJ1-1; no clear D gene. The germline gives CDR1 SGHDN, CDR2 FVKESK. The CDR3 sequence is 15 residues long. Trimming took off 4 bases at V and 0 bases at J, with 12 bases between the two ends. The CDR3 spells CASSPRRTVNTEAFF. CDR3 nucleotides: TGTGCCAGCAGCCCCCGCCGGACGGTGAACACTGAAGCTTTCTTT.

V usage is TRBV21-1 and J usage is TRBJ2-7; the table calls TRBD2, which could not be checked here. TRBV21-1 is a recognized pseudogene. CDR3 length equals 18 residues. The CDR3 nucleotides read TGTGCCAGCAGCAAAAGCAAAAAAGCGGCGGGTACCATCTACGAGCAGTACTTC. Encoded protein: CASSKSKKAAGTIYEQYF.

Ten or more counts support this clone. The gene calls are TRBV25-1 and TRBJ2-1; weak D call: TRBD1 (6 bases). The germline V and J ends were trimmed by 1 base and 3 bases, with 16 bases remaining between them. This CDR3 is built from 17 residues. CDR1 MGHDK and CDR2 SYGVNS come from the germline V gene. In nucleotides, the CDR3 is TGTGCCAGCAGTGAATCCCCCAGGGGCCTTATCTACAATGAGCAGTTCTTC. This encodes CASSESPRGLIYNEQFF.

The chain couples TRBV2 to TRBJ2-3, with D maybe TRBD1 (5 bases). Looked up from germline, CDR1 is SNHLY and CDR2 is FYNNEI. V lost 8 bases to trimming and J lost 1 base, with 22 bases between them. This CDR3 is 17 amino acids long. The CDR3 here is CASGAGSDLSGTDTQYF. The CDR3 DNA sequence: TGTGCCAGCGGGGCCGGATCCGACCTCTCGGGCACAGATACGCAGTATTTT. Combining the CDR3 with reference TRBV2 and TRBJ2-3 gives the whole variable domain EPEVTQTPSHQVTQMGQEVILRCVPISNHLYFYWYRQILGQKVEFLVSFYNNEISEKSEIFDDQFSVERPDGSNFTLKIRSTKLEDSAMYFCASGAGSDLSGTDTQYFGPGTRLTVL.

This clone was recorded a few times. J is TRBJ2-7 and V is TRBV10-1; tentatively, D is TRBD1 (5 bases). This CDR3 has 14 amino acids. V was shortened by 4 bases and J by 0 bases, with 10 bases between the two germline ends. The germline gives CDR1 WNHNN, CDR2 SYGVQD (reference sequence). CDR3 sequence (DNA): TGCGCCAGCAGTGGACAGCTCAGCTCCTACGAGCAGTACTTC. Protein product: CASSGQLSSYEQYF.